This T cell receptor beta chain was identified during a study of regulatory T cells in long-lasting Graves disease. Study-wide findings and caveats: Study was limited to peripheral blood, excluding thyroid tissue.

Researchers made TCR beta libraries by using iRepertoire HTBI primers and running Arm-PCR on CDR3 regions. MiXCR was run by TCRdb on the multiplex PCR reads, yielding one entry per CDR3 protein. This sample has about 300,000 distinct CDR3 sequences, with roughly 21% found just once. CDR3 length: 15 amino acids. Trimming cost V 8 bases and J 8 bases, with 19 bases left between them. Germline CDR1 reads MNHEY; CDR2 reads SMNVEV (reference sequence). Described time point: persistent/refractory GD, antithyroid drugs over 5 years with positive TRAb. The TCR library was made from RNA that had been extracted from PBMCs in TRIzol. A note on this clonotype: What it recognizes is unknown.

The sequence came from a female donor with Graves disease. The rearrangement uses TRBV27 and TRBJ1-6; the D is unclear. The specimen comprised peripheral blood mononuclear cells (PBMCs), sampled when the disease was refractory, from a patient treated with antithyroid drugs. The CDR3: CASRKEGHLYSPLHF. DNA of the CDR3: TGTGCCAGCCGTAAAGAGGGCCACCTCTATTCACCCCTCCACTTT.